The next 23 T cell receptor beta chains were all read from a single sample in a study of T cells in Graves' hyperthyroidism and ophthalmopathy. RNA transcripts were the template for amplifying TCR beta CDR3 regions. An initial round of RT-PCR targeting the TCR CDR3 relied on the HTBI primer set. Via MiXCR, TCRdb re-called the multiplex PCR reads, giving one row per CDR3 protein. The sample holds 600,000 to 800,000 distinct CDR3 sequences; just over 35% are singletons and the top ten take approximately 31%. Sequences were obtained from blood. Source of these receptors: a woman in her forties with Graves' hyperthyroidism.

In its sample, this clonotype was seen a few times. This chain uses TRBV7-2 with TRBJ2-5; 7 positions match TRBD1. The CDR3 covers 17 residues. Germline loops: CDR1 SGHTA, CDR2 FQGNSA. The ends lost 0 bases at V and 2 bases at J; junction bases unmatched: 9. In DNA, the CDR3 is TGTGCCAGCAGCTTAGCGACGGGACAGTTTACTCAAGAGACCCAGTACTTC. This encodes CASSLATGQFTQETQYF.

Ten or more counts support this clonotype. V is TRBV12-3 or TRBV12-4 and J is TRBJ1-2, with TRBD1 matching over 8 bases. Germline trimming cut 6 bases from V and 1 base from J; bases unmatched to any gene: 7. The CDR3 covers 15 residues. The CDR3, as DNA: TGTGCCAGCAGCCAGACAGGGGCCTTTAACTATGGCTACACCTTC. It is translated as CASSQTGAFNYGYTF.

V and J are TRBV20-1 and TRBJ2-5; 9 bases line up with TRBD2. Losses at the gene ends were 7 bases for V and 3 bases for J; bases not matched to a gene: 9. The CDR3 is 14 residues long. The germline CDR1 and CDR2 sequences are DFQATT and SNEGSKA (reference sequence). The chain's CDR3 is CSGSPLAGKETQYF. In DNA form, the CDR3 reads TGCAGTGGCTCCCCGCTAGCGGGGAAAGAGACCCAGTACTTC.

About this clonotype itself: A much larger clone differs by one base, so this may be a read error. The gene calls are TRBV10-3 and TRBJ2-5, with TRBD1 as a possible D gene (6 bases). Per germline, CDR1 ENHRY and CDR2 SYGVKD. CDR3 length: 16 amino acids. This CDR3 reads CATSEPTVPGEETQYF. In DNA form, the CDR3 reads TGTGCCACCAGTGAGCCGACGGTTCCAGGGGAGGAGACCCAGTACTTC.

Concerning this clonotype: It may be a read error: a sequence one base away is much more abundant. The CDR3 carries no conserved terminal phenylalanine or tryptophan, so it likely arises from a read error. The chain uses TRBV2 and TRBJ2-7; D tentatively reads TRBD1 or TRBD2 (6 bases each). Germline loops: CDR1 SNHLY, CDR2 FYNNEI. Trimming left V 6 bases short and J 7 bases short, with 28 bases between. The CDR3 runs to 17 residues. The CDR3 region has the DNA TGTGCCAGCAGGACCGGGACATCGGGACTGTTTGGTATGGAGCAGTACCTC. Protein: CASRTGTSGLFGMEQYL.

This clonotype was detected a few times. The V and J genes are TRBV6-5 and TRBJ1-1; 9 bases match TRBD1. V shed 2 bases, J shed 5 bases, and the junction held 6 bases outside the gene matches. CDR3 size: 15 residues. The germline gives CDR1 MNHEY, CDR2 SVGAGI. The CDR3 protein is CASSYGVQGATEAFF. The CDR3 coding sequence is TGTGCCAGCAGTTACGGCGTACAGGGGGCGACTGAAGCTTTCTTT.

Comment on this clonotype: A clone one base away is much larger, so this may be a read error. V and J are TRBV7-2 and TRBJ1-1; D possibly corresponds to TRBD1 (5 bases). This CDR3 has 15 residues. The V gene's germline CDR1 is SGHTA and CDR2 FQGNSA. V gave up 1 base and J gave up 3 bases, with 12 bases separating them. This chain's CDR3 is CASSLGGIGDTEAFF. The CDR3 DNA reads TGTGCCAGCAGCTTAGGCGGAATAGGGGACACTGAAGCTTTCTTT.

The gene calls are TRBV5-4 and TRBJ1-2; TRBD1 aligns across 7 bases. CDR1 is SGHNT and CDR2 is YYREEE in the germline V gene (reference sequence). This CDR3 region has 14 residues. Trimming cost V 2 bases and J 7 bases; bases outside gene matches: 8. CDR3 in DNA: TGTGCCAGCAGCTTTTTTGACAGGGCTTTTGGCTACACCTTC. It codes for CASSFFDRAFGYTF. Based on the CDR3 plus reference TRBV5-4 and TRBJ1-2, the full variable domain is ETGVTQSPTHLIKTRGQQVTLRCSSQSGHNTVSWYQQALGQGPQFIFQYYREEENGRGNFPPRFSGLQFPNYSSELNVNALELDDSALYLCASSFFDRAFGYTFGSGTRLTVV.

The genes are TRBV19 and TRBJ2-7; D ambiguous. The CDR3 runs 15 residues. Trimming cost V 3 bases and J 6 bases, with 18 bases left between them. Germline values: CDR1 LNHDA, CDR2 SQIVND (reference sequence). CDR3 region: CASSILPHGATEQYF. Written as DNA, the CDR3 is TGTGCCAGTAGTATTCTTCCCCACGGTGCGACCGAGCAGTACTTC.

The V call is TRBV6-1, the J call TRBJ1-5; D is possibly TRBD1 (5 bases). The CDR3 runs to 15 residues. The V gene's germline CDR1 is MNHNS and CDR2 SASEGT. Trimming stripped 5 bases from V and 5 bases from J, with 16 bases between. The CDR3, as DNA: TGTGCCAGCAGTACGGACAAGGGCCGGTATCAGCCCCAGCATTTT. Protein product: CASSTDKGRYQPQHF.

This clonotype was seen many times. The genes are TRBV29-1 and TRBJ2-2, with TRBD1 matching 7 bases. The CDR3 has 14 amino acids. The V and J ends lost 3 bases and 2 bases, in that order; junction bases with no gene match: 3. Germline V lookup: CDR1 SQVTM, CDR2 ANQGSEA. CDR3 in DNA: TGCAGCGTTGAGGACAGGACTAACACCGGGGAGCTGTTTTTT. Its translation is CSVEDRTNTGELFF.

This clonotype was counted a few times. The chain combines TRBV4-1 with TRBJ1-1; D is undetermined. The germline V gene has CDR1 MGHRA and CDR2 YSYEKL. The V end was cut by 4 bases, the J end by 5 bases, with 14 bases between. CDR3 size: 14 residues. In nucleotides, the CDR3 is TGCGCCAGCAGCCTTACCGAGGGTGAGACTGAAGCTTTCTTT. Translated: CASSLTEGETEAFF.

This clonotype has just a few counts. The chain joins TRBV5-4 to TRBJ1-1; 9 bases align to TRBD1. Germline CDR1 SGHNT, CDR2 YYREEE (reference sequence). J lost 3 bases, V lost 2 bases, and 5 bases had no gene match. This CDR3 is 15 amino acids long. The CDR3 loop reads CASSFLWTGDTEAFF. CDR3 bases: TGTGCCAGCAGCTTCCTTTGGACAGGGGACACTGAAGCTTTCTTT. Supplemented by reference TRBV5-4 and TRBJ1-1, the full variable domain reads ETGVTQSPTHLIKTRGQQVTLRCSSQSGHNTVSWYQQALGQGPQFIFQYYREEENGRGNFPPRFSGLQFPNYSSELNVNALELDDSALYLCASSFLWTGDTEAFFGQGTRLTVV.

In regard to this clonotype: A junction end diverges from the germline sequence, so it may reflect a read error. DNA of the CDR3: TGCGCCAGCAGCCAAGATCGGGGACAGGGTTCCAACGAGCAGTACTTC. Translated: CASSQDRGQGSNEQYF. The J gene is TRBJ2-7, the V gene TRBV5-4, with 9 bases matching TRBD1. From germline, CDR1 is SGHNT and CDR2 YYREEE (reference sequence). The CDR3 spans 16 residues.

The chain has TRBV27 and TRBJ1-6; the D is unclear. The CDR3 consists of 13 residues. V gave up 4 bases and J gave up 0 bases, with 1 base separating them. Germline CDR1 MNHEY, CDR2 SMNVEV (reference sequence). In DNA form, the CDR3 reads TGTGCCAGCAGTTACTCCTATAATTCACCCCTCCACTTT. Translated: CASSYSYNSPLHF.

The sample holds many counts of this clonotype. The rearrangement uses TRBV29-1 and TRBJ2-7; D gene uncertain. V lost 4 bases to trimming and J lost 3 bases, with 4 bases between them. Looked up from germline, CDR1 is SQVTM and CDR2 is ANQGSEA. The length of the CDR3 is 10 residues. The CDR3 loop is CSVVVYEQYF. DNA of the CDR3: TGCAGCGTTGTTGTCTACGAGCAGTACTTC.

In the case of this clonotype: The junction departs from the called germline gene at one end, perhaps through a read error. This chain uses TRBV7-3 with TRBJ1-2; the match to TRBD1 covers 9 bases. From germline, CDR1 is SGHTA and CDR2 FQGTGA. The CDR3 runs to 16 residues. CDR3 loop: CASSQNTDRGNYGYTF. Here the CDR3 DNA reads TGCGCCAGCAGCCAAAATACGGACAGGGGAAACTATGGCTACACCTTC.

The count of this clonotype is one. This sequence joins TRBV10-3 and TRBJ1-5; D gene uncertain. This CDR3 region has 15 residues. CDR1 and CDR2 (germline): ENHRY, SYGVKD. Deletions cut 5 bases from V and 3 bases from J, with 14 bases between. DNA for the CDR3: TGTGCCATCAGTCCCCTGGAAGGATACAATCAGCCCCAGCATTTT. Its protein is CAISPLEGYNQPQHF.

The count of this clonotype is one. This chain links TRBV7-8 with TRBJ1-4, with TRBD1 as a possible D gene (5 bases). The CDR3 extends over 17 amino acids. The germline gives CDR1 SGHVS, CDR2 FQNEAQ. V dropped 4 bases and J dropped 0 bases, with 15 bases sitting between them. For the CDR3, the DNA is TGTGCCAGCAGCTCGGACACTCCCTATGCAACTAATGAAAAACTGTTTTTT. This translates into CASSSDTPYATNEKLFF.

This rearrangement joins TRBV4-1 to TRBJ1-1, with D unclear. Germline V gene sequence: CDR1 MGHRA, CDR2 YSYEKL. This CDR3 contains 15 residues. Trimming shortened V by 0 bases and J by 6 bases, and 14 bases separated the two germline ends. For the CDR3, the DNA is TGCGCCAGCAGCCAAGAATTCATAAGGTTCGCTGAAGCTTTCTTT. Encoded protein: CASSQEFIRFAEAFF.

This chain uses TRBV10-3 with TRBJ1-4; perhaps TRBD1 as D (6 bases). The CDR3 consists of 12 residues. The V gene's germline CDR1 is ENHRY and CDR2 SYGVKD. The V and J ends lost 11 bases and 4 bases respectively, with 11 bases between them. Here the CDR3 reads CASDSLNEKLFF. The CDR3 DNA reads as TGTGCCTCGGACAGCCTTAATGAAAAACTGTTTTTT.

This clonotype was seen only a few times. The J gene is TRBJ1-1, the V gene TRBV5-5; 10 positions match TRBD1. This CDR3 has 15 residues. Germline V gene lookup returns CDR1 SGHKS and CDR2 YYEKEE (reference sequence). V was pared by 5 bases and J by 7 bases, with 11 bases of the junction left unmatched. The DNA for the CDR3 is TGTGCCAGCAGGCCCGGGACAGGGGTCAACGTTGAAGCTTTCTTT. Its translation is CASRPGTGVNVEAFF.

This clonotype was detected a few times. The chain uses TRBV10-3 and TRBJ2-5; D not resolved. The CDR3 spans 12 residues. CDR1 is ENHRY, CDR2 SYGVKD, per germline. With 2 bases removed from V and 4 bases from J, the gap between germline ends came to 5 bases. The CDR3, as DNA: TGTGCCATCAGTGAGGGGCCAGAGACCCAGTACTTC. Translating gives CAISEGPETQYF.